This T cell receptor beta chain was observed in a study of cytomegalovirus exposure and HLA in healthy donors. Study-wide findings and caveats: The study recorded over 150 TCR beta chains that were cytomegalovirus-associated.

This clone has a handful of counts. Its cognate antigen is unknown. Each of the donors was a healthy bone marrow donor. The study sampled nominally healthy donors, though unrecorded immune exposures were likely. V gave up 0 bases and J gave up 7 bases, with 16 bases separating them. This CDR3 spans 14 amino acids. Germline V gene lookup returns CDR1 SQVTM and CDR2 ANQGSEA. The study ran its PCR with 60 Vbeta and 13 Jbeta primers. Sequenced by immunoSEQ multiplex PCR; TCRdb stores in-frame clones only, minus some. The sample contains fewer than 200,000 clones, 12% of which appear only once. Sequencing was performed on PBMCs. This chain uses TRBV29-1 with TRBJ2-7; D might be TRBD2 (5 bases). This receptor was taken from a man in his fifties or sixties in good health and CMV-seropositive. CDR3 coding DNA: TGCAGCGTTGAAGATCTGGGTGTCGGCGGGGAGCAGTACTTC. It encodes CSVEDLGVGGEQYF.